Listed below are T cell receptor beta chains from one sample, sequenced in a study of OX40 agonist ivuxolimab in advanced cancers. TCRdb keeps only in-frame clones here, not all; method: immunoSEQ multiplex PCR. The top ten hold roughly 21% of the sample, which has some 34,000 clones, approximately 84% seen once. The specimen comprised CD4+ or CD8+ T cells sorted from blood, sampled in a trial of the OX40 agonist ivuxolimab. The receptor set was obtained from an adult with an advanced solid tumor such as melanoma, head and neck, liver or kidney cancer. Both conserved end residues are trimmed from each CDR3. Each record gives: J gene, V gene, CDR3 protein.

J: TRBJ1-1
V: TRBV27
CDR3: ASTSGGPVGTEAF

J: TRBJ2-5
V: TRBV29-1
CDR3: SVETSWETQY

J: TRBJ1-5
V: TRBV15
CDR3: ATSRDGGASQPQH

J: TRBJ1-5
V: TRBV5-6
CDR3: ASSLEGDRSSNQPQH

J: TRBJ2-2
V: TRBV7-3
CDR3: ASSLNRGLAGDTGELF

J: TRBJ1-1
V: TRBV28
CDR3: ASTLGQTTEAF

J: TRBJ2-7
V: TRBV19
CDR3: ASSYSGTGGYEQY

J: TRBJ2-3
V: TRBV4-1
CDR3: ASSQARAADTQY

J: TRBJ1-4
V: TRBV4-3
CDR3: ASSQDLGNNEKLF

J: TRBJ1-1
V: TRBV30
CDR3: AWSVGQGVNTEAF

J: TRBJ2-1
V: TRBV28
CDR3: ASSFLTRDWIDNEQF

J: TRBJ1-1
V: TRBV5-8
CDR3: ASSPGQGDTEAF

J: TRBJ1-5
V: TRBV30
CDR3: AWSGDGGHYNQPQH

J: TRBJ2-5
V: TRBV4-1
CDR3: ASSPQVGETQY

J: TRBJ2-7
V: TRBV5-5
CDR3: ASSLPGRDEQY

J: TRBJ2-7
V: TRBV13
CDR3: ASSPAGGMGEQY

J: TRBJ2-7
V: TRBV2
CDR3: ASRVEGGPYEQY

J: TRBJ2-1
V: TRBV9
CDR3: ASSVGPGLAGGGSYNEQF

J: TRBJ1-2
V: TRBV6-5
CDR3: ASSYADGYT

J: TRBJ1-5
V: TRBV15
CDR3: ATSRDDSNQPQH

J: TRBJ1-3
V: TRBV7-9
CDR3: ASSKSGTASGNTIY

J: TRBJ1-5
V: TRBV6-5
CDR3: ASRRGNSNQPQH

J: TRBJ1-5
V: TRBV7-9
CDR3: ASSSGGFNQPQH

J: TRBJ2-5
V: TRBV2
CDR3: ASSEGGGQHGGETQY

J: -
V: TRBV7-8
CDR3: ASSWDRTYEQY

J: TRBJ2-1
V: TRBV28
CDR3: ASRARASGGYNEQF

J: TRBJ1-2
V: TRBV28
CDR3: ASSIPGQGASGYT

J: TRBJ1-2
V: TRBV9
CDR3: ASSGGPDASYGYT

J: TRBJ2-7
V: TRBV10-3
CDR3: AAGTGGYEQY

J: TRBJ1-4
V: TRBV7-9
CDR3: ASSLAGTDWEKLF

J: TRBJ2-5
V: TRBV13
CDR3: ASSSSDREGQETQY

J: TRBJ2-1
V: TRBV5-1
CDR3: ASSPQTSGRYNEQF

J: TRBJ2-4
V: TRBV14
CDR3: ASSPRRGDKNIQY

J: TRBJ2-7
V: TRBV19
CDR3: ASSAGTGGYEQY

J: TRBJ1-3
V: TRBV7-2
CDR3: ASSLAHRAGNTIY

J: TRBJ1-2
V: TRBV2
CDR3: ASSDTGYT

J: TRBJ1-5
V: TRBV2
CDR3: ASSVGRQTSNQPQH

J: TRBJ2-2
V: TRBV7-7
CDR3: ASSLGQGATGELF

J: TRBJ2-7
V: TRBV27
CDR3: ASSAASGAYEQY

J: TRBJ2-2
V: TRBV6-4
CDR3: ASSDGRDTGELF

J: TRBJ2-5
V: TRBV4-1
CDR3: ASSPRGWRNQETQY

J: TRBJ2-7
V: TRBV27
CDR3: ASSLTSGAYEQY